The subject of this entry is one T cell receptor beta chain. Its cognate antigen has yet to be identified. It has no much larger one-base neighbor in the sample; base qualities were not kept. V lost 0 bases and J lost 3 bases; the stretch between them is 11 bases long. From the cysteine up to the phenylalanine, the CDR3 has a length of 15 residues. Only the CDR3 DNA stays, 45 bases, in frame from base 1. CDR1 and CDR2, looked up from the germline V gene, are MNHEY and SVGAGI. This entry comes from a study of blood T cell repertoires in COVID-19 (dated by TCRdb to the early 2020s). Concerning the study at large: Samples from collaborators originated in the United States, Italy and Spain and spanned both the acute and convalescent phases of COVID-19. The material from the prospective study consisted of cDNA or gDNA derived from T cells, B-cell-depleted T cells, or PBMCs. Subjects who had been exposed to COVID-19, were actively infected with it, or had recovered from it provided the deeply sampled blood TCRbeta repertoires that made up the dataset. The repertoires were released in a freely available public database meant as a resource for research on the immune response to SARS-CoV-2. Samples were obtained from the ongoing ImmuneRACE study (first 160 participants) and from over 1,000 subjects provided by 6 global collaborators. The sample metadata nearly always contained a de-identified subject ID, COVID-19 status, age in years and sex. Where available, HLA class I and class II types were taken from metadata supplied by the sample provider and were not determined by assay-based typing.

The paper as a whole reports these results and caveats: How much clinical and demographic metadata was included differed by source and by participant, and the metadata was provided uncurated.

A second Seattle source provided samples from volunteer blood donors who had recovered from COVID-19. Each collaborating institution followed its own protocols to collect whole blood in K2EDTA tubes. For TCRbeta analysis, collaborators shipped samples as frozen whole blood, isolated PBMCs, or DNA extracted from either of those sample types. The immunoSEQ Assay, a bias-controlled multiplex PCR, was used to amplify TCRbeta CDR3 regions from genomic DNA. The study's processing was this. The number of nucleated cells in each sample was estimated by amplification of reference gene primers within the assay. Sequence reads were collapsed and filtered to measure the absolute abundance of every unique TCRbeta CDR3 rearrangement. For each sample, productive Simpson clonality was calculated by taking the square root of Simpson's diversity index across productive rearrangements. TCRdb obtained this table from immuneACCESS and retained in-frame rearrangements with V and J assigned. These tables miss some clones; where compared with another copy, unresolved V genes account for less than half of the shortfall, and the remainder is unexplained. V and J calls and clone size are those listed in that table; D and trimming were worked out from the DNA. This sample lists 270,000 or so clones; about nine tenths were detected once. About 0.94% of the sample belongs to the ten largest clones.

The sequencing sample was made of peripheral blood. The rearrangement joined TRBV6-5 to TRBJ1-1; D gene: possibly TRBD1, on 5 matching bases. The sequence was collected from a woman aged 40 to 50 who had recovered from COVID-19. The CDR3 loop reads CASSYSPGKDTEAFF. The DNA reads TGTGCCAGCAGTTACTCGCCAGGGAAAGACACTGAAGCTTTCTTT.